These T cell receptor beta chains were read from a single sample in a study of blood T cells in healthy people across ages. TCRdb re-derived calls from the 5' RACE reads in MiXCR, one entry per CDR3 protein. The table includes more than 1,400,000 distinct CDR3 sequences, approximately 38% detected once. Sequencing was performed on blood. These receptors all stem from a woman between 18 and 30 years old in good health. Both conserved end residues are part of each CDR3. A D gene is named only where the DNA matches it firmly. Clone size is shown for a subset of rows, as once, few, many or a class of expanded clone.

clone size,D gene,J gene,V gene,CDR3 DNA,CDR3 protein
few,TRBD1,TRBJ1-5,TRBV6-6,TGTGCCAGCAGTACCCGACAGGGCGATCAGCCCCAGCATTTT,CASSTRQGDQPQHF
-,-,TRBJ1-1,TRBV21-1,TGTGCCAGCAGCAACGACCCAAAGGTGGAAGCTTTCTTT,CASSNDPKVEAFF
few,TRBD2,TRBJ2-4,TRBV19,TGTGCCAGTAGTCCTAGCGGGAGGGCCAAAAACATTCAGTACTTC,CASSPSGRAKNIQYF
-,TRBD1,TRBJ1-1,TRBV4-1,TGCGCCAGCAGCCAGGCTGCGCAGGGGGCCGCGAACACTGAAGCTTTCTTT,CASSQAAQGAANTEAFF
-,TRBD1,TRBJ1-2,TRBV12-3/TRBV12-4,TGTGCCAGCAGAACCGGGACAGGGGTCTATGGCTACACCTTC,CASRTGTGVYGYTF
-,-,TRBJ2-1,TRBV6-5,TGTGCCAGCAGTTACCGGAGTGATTCGGGTGAGCAGTTCTTC,CASSYRSDSGEQFF
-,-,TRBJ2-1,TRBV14,TGTGCCAGCAGCCATGGAGGACTCGATAGCTCCTACAATGAGCAGTTCTTC,CASSHGGLDSSYNEQFF
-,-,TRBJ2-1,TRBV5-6,TGTGCCAGCAGCCCTTCCAGGGCGGTGGCTAAGTTCTTC,CASSPSRAVAKFF
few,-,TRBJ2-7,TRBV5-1,TGCGCCAGCAGCTTGGGCGGGACACAGATCTCCTACGAGCAGTACTTC,CASSLGGTQISYEQYF
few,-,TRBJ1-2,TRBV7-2,TGTGCCAGCAGCACATACCCTAGGACCCCTGCTTTGGGCTACACCTTC,CASSTYPRTPALGYTF
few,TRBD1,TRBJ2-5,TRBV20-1,TGCAGTGCTGCGACAGGGGCGCAAGAGACCCAGTACTTC,CSAATGAQETQYF
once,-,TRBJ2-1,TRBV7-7,TGTGCCAGCAGCCGGAGGGGTCCGGGAGAGCCCATCAATGAGCAGTTCTTC,CASSRRGPGEPINEQFF
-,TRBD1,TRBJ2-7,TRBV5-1,TGCGCCAGCAGATCTGACAGGGGGCATTACGAGCAGTACTTC,CASRSDRGHYEQYF
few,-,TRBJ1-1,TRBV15,TGTGCCACCAGCAGAGGGTGGGGGACGAACACTGAAGCTTTCTTT,CATSRGWGTNTEAFF
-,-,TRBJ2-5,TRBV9,TGTGCCAGCAGCGTAGGGACCTTCCCCGACCAAAAACGTGAGCAGTACTTC,CASSVGTFPDQKREQYF
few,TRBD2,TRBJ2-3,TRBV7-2,TGTGCCAGCAGCATTAGCGGGACTACAGATACGCAGTATTTT,CASSISGTTDTQYF
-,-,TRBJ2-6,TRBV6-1,TGTGCCAGCAGGGAGACCCTTACCTACGGGGCTGGGGCCAACGTCCTGACTTTC,CASRETLTYGAGANVLTF
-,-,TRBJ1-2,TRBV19,TGTGCCAGTAGTATGGCCCTCTTAGGTGGCTACACCTTC,CASSMALLGGYTF
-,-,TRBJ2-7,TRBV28,TGTGCCAGCAGTTTATCGACAAGGGCGGCCTTAAGCTCCTACGAGCAGTACTTC,CASSLSTRAALSSYEQYF
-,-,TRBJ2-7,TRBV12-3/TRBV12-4,TGTGCCACGGGACGGACCCTATACGAGCAGTACTTC,CATGRTLYEQYF
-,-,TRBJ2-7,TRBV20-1,TGCAGTGCTAGAGATCCGGACCACGGCGAGCAGTACTTC,CSARDPDHGEQYF
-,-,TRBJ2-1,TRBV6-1,TGTGCCAGCAGTGAATGGGGGAGCGGCAATTACAATGAGCAGTTCTTC,CASSEWGSGNYNEQFF
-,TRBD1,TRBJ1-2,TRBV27,TGTGCCAGCAGTACCCGGACAGGGTGCGGCTACACCTTC,CASSTRTGCGYTF
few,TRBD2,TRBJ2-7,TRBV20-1,TGCAGTGCTAGACCCCCTAGCGGCGAGCAGTACTTC,CSARPPSGEQYF
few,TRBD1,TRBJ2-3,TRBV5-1,TGCGCCAGCAGCTCTCGACAGGGGAGAGATACGCAGTATTTT,CASSSRQGRDTQYF
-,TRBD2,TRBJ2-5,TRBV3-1,TGTGCCAGCAGCCAAGCAGGGAGGGTGAGGGGAGAGACCCAGTACTTC,CASSQAGRVRGETQYF
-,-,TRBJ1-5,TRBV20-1,TGCAGTGCGACCGAACCGGGCAATCAGCCCCAGCATTTT,CSATEPGNQPQHF
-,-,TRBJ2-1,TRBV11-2,TGTGCCAGCAGCTTGGTCCAGGGTGTCAATGAGCAGTTCTTC,CASSLVQGVNEQFF
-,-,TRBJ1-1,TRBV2,TGTGCCAGCAGTGAGGCCCCCCCAGGGGCCATGAACACTGAAGCTTTCTTT,CASSEAPPGAMNTEAFF
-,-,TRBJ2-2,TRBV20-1,TGCAGTGCTAGTGGGGATAGGGCCGGGGAGCTGTTTTTT,CSASGDRAGELFF
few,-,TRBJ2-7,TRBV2,TGTGCCAGCAGCCCGGAAACCTACGAGCAGTACTTC,CASSPETYEQYF
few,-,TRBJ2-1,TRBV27,TGTGCCAGCAGCTCCCTTAGGACGCAGCCCCGGGTGAATGAGCAGTTCTTC,CASSSLRTQPRVNEQFF
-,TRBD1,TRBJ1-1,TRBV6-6,TGTGCCAGCAGTTATCGGTGGACAGGGGCGGACACTGAAGCTTTCTTT,CASSYRWTGADTEAFF
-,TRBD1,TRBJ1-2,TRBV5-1,TGCGCCGGCAGCCAAGGACAGGGAGTGGGATATGGCTACACCTTC,CAGSQGQGVGYGYTF
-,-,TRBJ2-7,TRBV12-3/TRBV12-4,TGTGCCAGCAGTGTGGAGCGCCCCTACGAGCAGTACTTC,CASSVERPYEQYF
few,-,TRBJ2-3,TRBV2,TGTGCCAGCAAGAGAAGGAGCGATGCGTATTTT,CASKRRSDAYF
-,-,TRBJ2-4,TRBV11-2,TGTGCCGGCAGCTCCCCAGGGGGAGGTCTAGCCAAAAACATTCAGTACTTC,CAGSSPGGGLAKNIQYF
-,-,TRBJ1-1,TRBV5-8,TGTGCCAGCCCTGGAGGGTACACTGAAGCTTTCTTT,CASPGGYTEAFF
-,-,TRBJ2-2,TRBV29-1,TGCAGCGTGCCGACAATGGCAGGGATCGCCGGGGAGCTGTTTTTT,CSVPTMAGIAGELFF
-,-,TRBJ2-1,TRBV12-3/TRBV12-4,TGTGCCAGCAGTTTAGCGGGGGACCTCTGGGCGCAGTTCTTC,CASSLAGDLWAQFF
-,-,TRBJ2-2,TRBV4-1,TGCGCCAGCAGCCAAGCCCTAGCCCACACCGGGGAGCTGTTTTTT,CASSQALAHTGELFF
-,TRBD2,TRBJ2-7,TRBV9,TGTGCCAGCAAACTTGGTGGGAGGGCCTACGAGCAGTACTTC,CASKLGGRAYEQYF
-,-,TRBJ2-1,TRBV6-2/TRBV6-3,TGTGCCAGCATCAAGGACAGCGACATATACAATGAGCAGTTCTTC,CASIKDSDIYNEQFF
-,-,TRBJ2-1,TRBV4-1,TGCGCCAGCAGCCCATTCGGCCGGGACAACGACAATGAGCAGTTCTTC,CASSPFGRDNDNEQFF
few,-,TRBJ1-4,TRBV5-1,TGCGCCAGCAGCTTGGTACCGACAGCAACTAATGAAAAACTGTTTTTT,CASSLVPTATNEKLFF
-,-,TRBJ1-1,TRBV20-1,TGCGGTGCTAGAGCCGTGGCAGGGGAATATACTGAAGCTTTCTTT,CGARAVAGEYTEAFF
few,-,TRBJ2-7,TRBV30,TGTGCCTGGTGGACTGCGAGCTCCTACGAGCAGTACTTC,CAWWTASSYEQYF
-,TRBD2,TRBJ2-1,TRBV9,TGTGCCAGCAGCGACGGACTAGCCGATGAGCAGTTCTTC,CASSDGLADEQFF
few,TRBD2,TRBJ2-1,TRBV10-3,TGTGCCATCAGTCAACTAGCGGGCTCGTACAATGAGCAGTTCTTC,CAISQLAGSYNEQFF
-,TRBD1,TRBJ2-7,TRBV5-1,TGCGCCAGCAGCTCAACAGGGGCCGTTTACGAGCAGTACTTC,CASSSTGAVYEQYF
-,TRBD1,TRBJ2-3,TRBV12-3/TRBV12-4,TGTGCCAGCAGTTTAAACGTAGGGACAGGGGCAAACACAGATACGCAGTATTTT,CASSLNVGTGANTDTQYF
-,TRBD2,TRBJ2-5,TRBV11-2,TGTGCCAGCAGCCGAACTAGCGGGAGGGCCGGCATAGAAGAGACCCAGTACTTC,CASSRTSGRAGIEETQYF